These 16 T cell receptor beta chains came from one sample sequenced in a study of blood T cell repertoires in COVID-19. Clones were sequenced by immunoSEQ multiplex PCR, and TCRdb holds only the in-frame ones, with some missing. The table includes a few hundred thousand clones, more than 75% detected once. The specimen sequenced was peripheral blood. These receptor sequences come from a woman aged 45-59 years with active or convalescent COVID-19.

CDR3 amino acids: CASSPLWTELSYEQYF. CDR3 sequence (DNA): TGTGCCAGCTCACCACTATGGACAGAGCTCTCCTACGAGCAGTACTTC. The chain links TRBV18 to TRBJ2-7, with D possibly matching TRBD1 (6 bases). Germline V gives CDR1 KGHSH, CDR2 LQKENI. The CDR3 is 16 amino acids. Between the trimmed V and J ends, which lost 1 base and 0 bases, there was a span of 13 bases.

This chain uses TRBV6-5 with TRBJ1-1; maybe TRBD1 (5 bases). V shed 6 bases and J shed 7 bases, with 18 bases lying between them. This CDR3 spans 14 amino acids. CDR1 is MNHEY, CDR2 SVGAGI, per germline. The CDR3 reads CASSRKSLTGEAFF. The CDR3 DNA sequence: TGTGCCAGCAGCCGGAAGAGCCTAACAGGTGAAGCTTTCTTT.

The CDR3 DNA reads TGTGCCAGCAGCCCGGGGACAGCTACTAACTATGGCTACACCTTC. Protein product: CASSPGTATNYGYTF. This sequence joins TRBV7-2 and TRBJ1-2; 7 bases map to TRBD1. Germline CDR1 SGHTA, CDR2 FQGNSA. With V trimmed by 5 bases and J by 0 bases, 6 bases remained unmatched. This CDR3 has 15 amino acids.

This clone occurred once. This sequence joins TRBV4-3 and TRBJ2-5; a weak D match, TRBD1 (6 bases). Germline values: CDR1 LGHNA, CDR2 YSLEER. This CDR3 comprises 14 residues. The germline V and J ends were trimmed by 4 bases and 0 bases, with 9 bases remaining between them. The CDR3 DNA follows: TGCGCCAGCAGCCCTCCAGGGGACCAAGAGACCCAGTACTTC. Protein product: CASSPPGDQETQYF.

V is TRBV7-2 and J is TRBJ1-4; D uncertain. Germline CDR1 reads SGHTA; CDR2 reads FQGNSA. The CDR3 has 15 amino acids. The V end was cut by 5 bases, the J end by 13 bases, with 23 bases between. For the CDR3, the DNA is TGTGCCAGCAGCCCCGTAGGAGCCCTTGGAGATGGACTGTTTTTT. Its translation is CASSPVGALGDGLFF. The full variable domain, in which reference TRBV7-2 and TRBJ1-4 provide the parts outside the CDR3, is GAGVSQSPSNKVTEKGKDVELRCDPISGHTALYWYRQSLGQGLEFLIYFQGNSAPDKSGLPSDRFSAERTGGSVSTLTIQRTQQEDSAVYLCASSPVGALGDGLFFGSGTQLSVL.

This chain uses TRBV24-1 with TRBJ1-4; D not certain. Trimming shortened V by 1 base and J by 8 bases, and 7 bases separated the two germline ends. CDR1 and CDR2 (germline): KGHDR, SFDVKD. The CDR3 is 13 residues long. In DNA form, the CDR3 reads TGTGCCACCAGTGATTTTGCGGGGGAAAAACTGTTTTTT. As protein: CATSDFAGEKLFF.

The rearrangement joins TRBV3-1 (or the pseudogene TRBV3-2) to TRBJ1-1; D unclear. CDR3 length equals 13 residues. In germline, CDR1 is LGHDT, CDR2 YNNKEL (reference sequence). Trimming took off 3 bases at V and 2 bases at J, with 7 bases between the two ends. The CDR3 coding sequence is TGTGCCAGCAGCCACCAGGAAAACACTGAAGCTTTCTTT. Protein: CASSHQENTEAFF.

This sequence joins TRBV28 and TRBJ1-1, with TRBD1 as a possible D gene (6 bases). V shed 5 bases and J shed 8 bases, with 15 bases lying between them. The V gene's germline CDR1 is MDHEN and CDR2 SYDVKM. The CDR3 totals 13 residues. CDR3 in amino acids: CASSPLLTGEAFF. The CDR3, as DNA: TGTGCCAGCAGTCCTCTCCTTACAGGGGAAGCTTTCTTT. Drawing the rest from reference TRBV28 and TRBJ1-1, the complete variable domain is DVKVTQSSRYLVKRTGEKVFLECVQDMDHENMFWYRQDPGLGLRLIYFSYDVKMKEKGDIPEGYSVSREKKERFSLILESASTNQTSMYLCASSPLLTGEAFFGQGTRLTVV.

The CDR3 DNA reads TGTGCCAGCAGCCCCAGCGGGGGCCCTGATACGCAGTATTTT. Protein: CASSPSGGPDTQYF. The rearrangement joins TRBV6-4 to TRBJ2-3, with TRBD2 matching 8 bases. The germline V gene encodes CDR1 MRHNA and CDR2 SNTAGT. The length of the CDR3 is 14 residues. With 6 bases clipped from V and 6 bases from J, the junction kept 8 bases outside the gene matches.

The chain has TRBV5-1 and TRBJ2-1; D remains ambiguous. The V gene's germline CDR1 is SGHRS and CDR2 YFSETQ. CDR3 length equals 14 residues. V lost 4 bases and J 6 bases, leaving 14 bases between the germline ends. CDR3 nucleotides: TGCGCCAGCAGCCCAAATACCGGCGGCAATGAGCAGTTCTTC. Translating it yields CASSPNTGGNEQFF.

The V and J genes are TRBV6-2 or TRBV6-3 and TRBJ2-7, with 9 positions matching TRBD1. CDR3 length equals 14 residues. V lost 8 bases to trimming and J lost 0 bases; unmatched junction nucleotides: 5. Germline-derived CDR1 and CDR2 are MNHEY and SVGEGT. CDR3 protein: CASGRQGGSYEQYF. CDR3 bases: TGTGCCAGCGGCCGACAGGGGGGCTCCTACGAGCAGTACTTC.

The chain has TRBV18 and TRBJ1-1, with D possibly TRBD1 on 5 matching bases. V lost 1 base and J lost 3, with 15 bases in between. This CDR3 comprises 16 residues. Germline lookup yields CDR1 KGHSH and CDR2 LQKENI. The CDR3 sequence is CASSPRRDLRDTEAFF. CDR3 coding DNA: TGTGCCAGCTCACCACGTCGGGACTTGCGGGACACTGAAGCTTTCTTT. Using reference TRBV18 and TRBJ1-1 for the parts outside the CDR3, the full variable domain is NAGVMQNPRHLVRRRGQEARLRCSPMKGHSHVYWYRQLPEEGLKFMVYLQKENIIDESGMPKERFSAEFPKEGPSILRIQQVVRGDSAAYFCASSPRRDLRDTEAFFGQGTRLTVV.

In the case of this clone: Other DNA sequences in the same sample also yield this CDR3. The chain has TRBV7-2 and TRBJ2-7; TRBD1 might be the D (6 bases). Deletions cut 3 bases from V and 0 bases from J, with 9 bases between. Germline V gene lookup returns CDR1 SGHTA and CDR2 FQGNSA. The CDR3 runs 14 residues. The CDR3 here is CASSLDRYSYEQYF. The CDR3 DNA sequence: TGTGCCAGCAGCTTGGACAGATACTCCTACGAGCAGTACTTC.

The chain employs TRBV30 and TRBJ2-6; D may be TRBD1 (5 bases). V shed 1 base and J shed 2 bases, with 6 bases lying between them. The CDR3 runs to 14 residues. Germline V gene sequence: CDR1 GTSNPN, CDR2 SVGIG (reference sequence). CDR3 loop: CAWSEGAGANVLTF. DNA of the CDR3: TGTGCCTGGAGTGAAGGGGCTGGGGCCAACGTCCTGACTTTC.

The genes are TRBV7-2 and TRBJ1-2, with 7 bases identical to TRBD1. Germline CDR1 SGHTA, CDR2 FQGNSA. The V and J ends lost 5 bases and 8 bases, in that order; junction bases with no gene match: 8. The CDR3 length is 13 residues. The CDR3 DNA reads as TGTGCCAGCAGCGCAGATTTGACAGGGGGCTACACCTTC. Amino acids: CASSADLTGGYTF. Based on the CDR3 plus reference TRBV7-2 and TRBJ1-2, the full variable domain is GAGVSQSPSNKVTEKGKDVELRCDPISGHTALYWYRQSLGQGLEFLIYFQGNSAPDKSGLPSDRFSAERTGGSVSTLTIQRTQQEDSAVYLCASSADLTGGYTFGSGTRLTVV.

J is TRBJ1-1 and V is TRBV7-3; TRBD1 is a possible D gene (5 bases). CDR3 length: 14 residues. The V end lost 5 bases, the J end lost 1 base, and 11 bases lay between the germline ends. The germline V gene encodes CDR1 SGHTA and CDR2 FQGTGA. The CDR3 region is CASSLQVGNTEAFF. CDR3 nucleotide sequence: TGTGCCAGCAGCCTACAGGTGGGGAACACTGAAGCTTTCTTT.